Listed here are 28 T cell receptor beta chains from one sample, sequenced in a study of blood T cell repertoires in COVID-19. Profiled with immunoSEQ multiplex PCR; TCRdb holds only in-frame clones, not every one. Of about 210,000 clones in the sample, 85% are singletons; the top ten hold approximately 2.3%. The sample consisted of peripheral blood. These receptors came from a woman aged 70-85 years with COVID-19, enrolled during active disease.

V usage is TRBV19 and J usage is TRBJ1-3; no firm D call. Germline CDR1 and CDR2: LNHDA and SQIVND (reference sequence). Trimming removed 4 bases from V and 8 bases from J, with 18 bases in between. The CDR3 spans 15 residues. This chain's CDR3 is CASSNPTTSGDTIYF. The CDR3 DNA is TGTGCCAGTAGTAACCCCACCACCTCGGGTGACACCATATATTTT.

The J gene is TRBJ1-6, the V gene TRBV18, with TRBD1 identical over 7 bases. The CDR3 is 15 residues long. CDR1 is KGHSH, CDR2 LQKENI, per germline. J was trimmed by 10 bases and V by 0 bases; bases with no gene match: 6. CDR3 nucleotides: TGTGCCAGCTCACCACCGAACAGGGGAAGATCACCCCTCCACTTT. Amino acids: CASSPPNRGRSPLHF.

The chain couples TRBV15 to TRBJ1-6; 8 positions match TRBD1. Germline CDR1 LNHNV, CDR2 YYDKDF (reference sequence). V dropped 2 bases and J dropped 8; count of bases not matched to a gene: 5. This CDR3 is built from 15 residues. DNA of the CDR3: TGTGCCACCAGCAGAAGGAACAGGGGGGATTCACCCCTCCACTTT. Its protein is CATSRRNRGDSPLHF.

This chain uses TRBV27 with TRBJ1-5; TRBD1 matches at 7 bases. The CDR3 is made up of 15 amino acids. CDR1 and CDR2 (germline): MNHEY, SMNVEV (reference sequence). The ends lost 5 bases at V and 1 base at J; junction bases unmatched: 5. The CDR3 DNA reads TGTGCCAGCAGTGACACAGGGGACAGCAATCAGCCCCAGCATTTT. This codes for CASSDTGDSNQPQHF.

The chain uses TRBV11-3 and TRBJ2-2; 7 bases map to TRBD2. The CDR3 is 15 amino acids. Trimming at V came to 4 bases and at J to 2 bases, leaving 4 bases not matched to a gene. CDR1 and CDR2 (germline): SGHNT, YENEEA. CDR3 nucleotides: TGTGCCAGCAGCTCCGGGACTATTAACACCGGGGAGCTGTTTTTT. Protein: CASSSGTINTGELFF.

The chain recombines TRBV7-2 with TRBJ1-6; TRBD1 might be the D (5 bases). The CDR3 runs to 13 residues. Germline V CDR1 and CDR2: SGHTA, FQGNSA. Trimming cost V 11 bases and J 8 bases, with 16 bases left between them. In DNA form, the CDR3 reads TGTGCCGGGGGGAGGGACTACTATTCACCCCTCCACTTT. This translates into CAGGRDYYSPLHF.

The chain joins TRBV9 to TRBJ2-7; 9 nucleotides agree with TRBD1. CDR1 is SGDLS, CDR2 YYNGEE, per germline. This CDR3 spans 16 amino acids. Losses at the gene ends were 0 bases for V and 0 bases for J; bases not matched to a gene: 4. The DNA for the CDR3 is TGTGCCAGCAGCGTAGGGACAGGGGCGACCTCCTACGAGCAGTACTTC. This encodes CASSVGTGATSYEQYF.

The chain is built from TRBV10-3 and TRBJ2-5; a possible D gene is TRBD1 (7 bases). CDR3 length: 12 amino acids. V was cut by 8 bases and J by 3 bases, with 10 bases left in between. Germline V gives CDR1 ENHRY, CDR2 SYGVKD. The CDR3 DNA sequence: TGTGCCATCCGGGGGACAGAAGAGACCCAGTACTTC. It yields the protein CAIRGTEETQYF.

The sample holds a few counts of this clone. V gene TRBV19 combines with J gene TRBJ1-1; 7 nucleotides agree with TRBD1. The germline V gene encodes CDR1 LNHDA and CDR2 SQIVND (reference sequence). The V segment lost 6 bases and the J segment 0 bases; nucleotides outside the gene matches: 7. The CDR3 runs to 15 residues. The CDR3: CASSSTGTMNTEAFF. CDR3 coding DNA: TGTGCCAGTAGCTCGACAGGGACCATGAACACTGAAGCTTTCTTT. Full variable domain (remainder filled in from reference TRBV19 and TRBJ1-1): DGGITQSPKYLFRKEGQNVTLSCEQNLNHDAMYWYRQDPGQGLRLIYYSQIVNDFQKGDIAEGYSVSREKKESFPLTVTSAQKNPTAFYLCASSSTGTMNTEAFFGQGTRLTVV.

On this clone: The sample has other DNA sequences that encode this CDR3 too. CDR3 sequence: CASSLLGGGAYEQYF. Written as DNA, the CDR3 is TGTGCCAGCAGTTTACTGGGCGGGGGGGCCTACGAGCAGTACTTC. The rearrangement joins TRBV27 to TRBJ2-7; 9 bases agree with TRBD2. Per germline, CDR1 MNHEY and CDR2 SMNVEV (reference sequence). V was clipped by 2 bases and J by 2 bases; unmatched bases: 4. The CDR3 sequence is 15 residues long.

The rearrangement links TRBV6-2 or TRBV6-3 to TRBJ2-7, with 11 bases that match TRBD1. The CDR3 sequence is 16 residues long. V was clipped by 6 bases and J by 2 bases; unmatched bases: 9. CDR1 and CDR2 (germline): MNHEY, SVGEGT. CDR3 nucleotides: TGTGCCAGCAGCCCTCGTGGGACAGGGGGTACCTACGAGCAGTACTTC. It specifies CASSPRGTGGTYEQYF.

This chain connects TRBV7-2 to TRBJ2-1; 7 nucleotides line up with TRBD2. The CDR3 contains 17 residues. Germline V lookup: CDR1 SGHTA, CDR2 FQGNSA. V was clipped by 0 bases and J by 7 bases; unmatched bases: 12. This CDR3 reads CASSLAPATGGGNEQFF. The CDR3 DNA sequence: TGTGCCAGCAGCTTAGCACCCGCTACGGGAGGAGGGAATGAGCAGTTCTTC. Variable domain in full (rest from reference TRBV7-2 and TRBJ2-1): GAGVSQSPSNKVTEKGKDVELRCDPISGHTALYWYRQSLGQGLEFLIYFQGNSAPDKSGLPSDRFSAERTGGSVSTLTIQRTQQEDSAVYLCASSLAPATGGGNEQFFGPGTRLTVL.

The V call is TRBV14, the J call TRBJ2-5; tentatively, D is TRBD1 (6 bases). With 1 base removed from V and 3 bases from J, the gap between germline ends came to 12 bases. The length of the CDR3 is 15 residues. In germline, CDR1 is SGHDN, CDR2 FVKESK. This CDR3 is CASSQGGRKKETQYF. The DNA of the CDR3 is TGTGCCAGCAGCCAAGGGGGGCGGAAGAAAGAGACCCAGTACTTC.

The chain carries TRBV12-3 or TRBV12-4 and TRBJ2-3, with D perhaps TRBD1 (5 bases). V lost 5 bases, J lost 8 bases, and 14 bases lay in between. The CDR3 runs to 13 residues. This chain's CDR3 is CASSQGSWGTQYF. The CDR3 DNA sequence: TGTGCCAGCAGTCAGGGATCCTGGGGTACGCAGTATTTT.

The chain joins TRBV5-1 to TRBJ2-7; D is unresolved. V lost 4 bases and J 3 bases, leaving 8 bases between the germline ends. This CDR3 region has 12 residues. Germline V gene sequence: CDR1 SGHRS, CDR2 YFSETQ. CDR3 residues: CASSAQDYEQYF. As DNA, the CDR3 is TGCGCCAGCAGCGCGCAGGACTACGAGCAGTACTTC.

The V gene is TRBV7-9, the J gene TRBJ1-3; 8 bases agree with TRBD1. Germline V CDR1 and CDR2: SEHNR, FQNEAQ (reference sequence). Germline trimming cut 5 bases from V and 2 bases from J; bases unmatched to any gene: 8. The length of the CDR3 is 16 residues. CDR3 nucleotide sequence: TGTGCCAGCAGCCCAATAGACAGGGGCCCTGGAAACACCATATATTTT. Amino acid sequence: CASSPIDRGPGNTIYF.

This clone was seen more than once but under ten times. CDR3: CASSYGRVRSTDTQYF. The CDR3 region has the DNA TGTGCCAGCAGTTACGGGAGGGTACGAAGCACAGATACGCAGTATTTT. This chain joins TRBV6-2 or TRBV6-3 and TRBJ2-3; 7 bases match TRBD2. The CDR3 length is 16 residues. Germline lookup yields CDR1 MNHEY and CDR2 SVGEGT. V was clipped by 2 bases and J by 0 bases; unmatched bases: 5.

The chain has TRBV19 and TRBJ2-7; a weak D match, TRBD2 (6 bases). This CDR3 spans 14 amino acids. Germline values: CDR1 LNHDA, CDR2 SQIVND (reference sequence). Trimming took off 6 bases at V and 3 bases at J, with 15 bases between the two ends. This CDR3 is CASRREPGHYEQYF. DNA for the CDR3: TGTGCCAGTAGGCGGGAACCGGGGCACTACGAGCAGTACTTC.

The V and J genes are TRBV5-1 and TRBJ1-6; D remains unclear. This CDR3 spans 15 amino acids. V lost 0 bases and J lost 0, with 4 bases in between. CDR1 and CDR2 from the germline V gene are SGHRS and YFSETQ. Here the CDR3 reads CASSLVNSYNSPLHF. The CDR3 coding sequence is TGCGCCAGCAGCTTGGTCAACTCCTATAATTCACCCCTCCACTTT.

The V and J genes are TRBV5-1 and TRBJ1-2, with 11 nucleotides matching TRBD1. V dropped 4 bases and J dropped 7; count of bases not matched to a gene: 9. Looked up from germline, CDR1 is SGHRS and CDR2 is YFSETQ. The CDR3 sequence is 15 residues long. CDR3 sequence (DNA): TGCGCCAGCAGCAGACCGGGACAGGGGGTTGGTGGCTACACCTTC. Its protein is CASSRPGQGVGGYTF.

This clone was seen once. This sequence joins TRBV4-3 and TRBJ1-2; D is uncertain. In germline, CDR1 is LGHNA, CDR2 YSLEER. The CDR3 runs 14 residues. V was trimmed by 0 bases and J by 2 bases, leaving 7 bases between them. The CDR3 protein is CASSQDRRNYGYTF. The CDR3 region has the DNA TGCGCCAGCAGCCAAGATCGCAGAAACTATGGCTACACCTTC.

The chain carries TRBV7-6 and TRBJ1-6; D is possibly TRBD1 (6 bases). This CDR3 comprises 16 residues. The V and J ends lost 1 base and 10 bases respectively, with 17 bases between them. Germline values: CDR1 SGHVS, CDR2 FNYEAQ. DNA of the CDR3: TGTGCCAGCAGCTTAGAGGACAGCCGCCTAGGGTCACCCCTCCACTTT. Protein product: CASSLEDSRLGSPLHF.

This clone has at least ten counts. The chain recombines TRBV7-9 with TRBJ1-1; 11 bases line up with TRBD1. This CDR3 region has 15 residues. Germline CDR1 reads SEHNR; CDR2 reads FQNEAQ (reference sequence). The trim removed 5 bases at V and 7 bases at J, leaving 9 bases unmatched. DNA for the CDR3: TGTGCCAGCAGCAACAGGACAGGGGGCTTGATTGAAGCTTTCTTT. It specifies CASSNRTGGLIEAFF.

The CDR3 sequence: CASSLDRGLETQYF. The CDR3 bases are TGTGCCAGCAGCCTGGACAGGGGCCTAGAGACCCAGTACTTC. J is TRBJ2-5 and V is TRBV5-5; 9 bases map to TRBD1. Trimming removed 4 bases from V and 4 bases from J; junction bases left unmatched: 5. This CDR3 contains 14 residues. CDR1 and CDR2 (germline): SGHKS, YYEKEE (reference sequence).

The rearrangement joins TRBV21-1 to TRBJ1-5; TRBD1, the table's D call, lacks a check against the DNA. TRBV21-1 is deemed a pseudogene. The CDR3 has 15 amino acids. CDR3 nucleotides: TGTGCCAGCAGCAAAATGGAAACAGGGAGTCAGCCCCAGCATTTT. It specifies CASSKMETGSQPQHF.

This clone was seen a single time. V gene TRBV6-5 combines with J gene TRBJ1-5, with D unclear. Germline CDR1 MNHEY, CDR2 SVGAGI. Trimming left V 4 bases short and J 8 bases short, with 18 bases between. This CDR3 is 15 amino acids long. CDR3 region: CASSSYVSGFEPQHF. DNA for the CDR3: TGTGCCAGCAGTTCTTACGTGTCGGGTTTTGAGCCCCAGCATTTT.

The chain employs TRBV7-2 and TRBJ2-5; 12 nucleotides line up with TRBD2. Germline V gene data show CDR1 as SGHTA and CDR2 as FQGNSA. This CDR3 comprises 16 residues. V was clipped by 4 bases and J by 2 bases; unmatched bases: 5. In DNA, the CDR3 is TGTGCCAGCAGCTACCCTGGACTAGCGGGACAAGAGACCCAGTACTTC. It is translated as CASSYPGLAGQETQYF.

Turning to this clone: This same CDR3 is encoded by further DNA sequences in the sample. V is TRBV6-5 and J is TRBJ1-2, with 7 bases matching TRBD1. With 2 bases clipped from V and 1 base from J, the junction kept 4 bases outside the gene matches. CDR1 and CDR2 (germline): MNHEY, SVGAGI. The CDR3 consists of 15 residues. The CDR3 DNA reads as TGTGCCAGCAGTTACACGGGGACAGTTAACTATGGCTACACCTTC. Its translation: CASSYTGTVNYGYTF.